The clone carrying this TCR beta chain occurred a few times. This sample is drawn from a study of T cell changes during pregnancy in multiple sclerosis. Only in-frame clones appear in the TCRdb table, and some are missing; sequencing was by immunoSEQ multiplex PCR. The sample includes 60,000 or so clones, about 89% seen only once; the top ten take approximately 0.49%. The CDR3 has 16 amino acids. Germline values: CDR1 SGHRS, CDR2 YFSETQ. V dropped 0 bases and J dropped 1 base, with 11 bases sitting between them. This rearrangement joins TRBV5-1 to TRBJ2-1, with D tentatively TRBD1 (7 bases). The TCR sequence derives from a female donor in good health, enrolled as a control in a pregnancy study. The sample consisted of CD4+ T cells from peripheral blood mononuclear cells, taken after pregnancy. The CDR3 sequence is CASSLGGTASYNEQFF. The CDR3 DNA is TGCGCCAGCAGCTTGGGCGGGACAGCTTCCTACAATGAGCAGTTCTTC.